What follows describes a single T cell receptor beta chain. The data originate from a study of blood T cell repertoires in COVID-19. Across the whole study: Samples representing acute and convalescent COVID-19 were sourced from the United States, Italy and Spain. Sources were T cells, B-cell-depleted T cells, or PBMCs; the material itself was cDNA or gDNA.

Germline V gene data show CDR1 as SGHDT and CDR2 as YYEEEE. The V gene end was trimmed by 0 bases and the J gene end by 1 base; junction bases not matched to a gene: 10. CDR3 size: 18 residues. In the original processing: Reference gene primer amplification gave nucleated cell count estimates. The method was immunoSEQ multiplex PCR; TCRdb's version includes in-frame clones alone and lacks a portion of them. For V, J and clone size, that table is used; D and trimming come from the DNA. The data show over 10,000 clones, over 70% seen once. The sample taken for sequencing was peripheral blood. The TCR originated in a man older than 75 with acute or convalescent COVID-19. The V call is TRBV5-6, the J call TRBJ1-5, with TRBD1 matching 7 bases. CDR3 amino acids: CASSLGERGLRSNQPQHF. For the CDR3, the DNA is TGTGCCAGCAGCTTGGGGGAGAGGGGGCTTAGGAGCAATCAGCCCCAGCATTTT.